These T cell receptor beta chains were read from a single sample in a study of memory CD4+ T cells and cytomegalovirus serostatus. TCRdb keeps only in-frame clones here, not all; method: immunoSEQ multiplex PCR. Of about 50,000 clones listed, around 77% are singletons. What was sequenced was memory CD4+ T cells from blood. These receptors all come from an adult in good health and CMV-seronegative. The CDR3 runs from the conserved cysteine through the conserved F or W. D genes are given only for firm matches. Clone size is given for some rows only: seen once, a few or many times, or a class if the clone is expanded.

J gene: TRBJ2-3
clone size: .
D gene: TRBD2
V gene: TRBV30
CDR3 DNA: TGTGCCTGGCGTCGGACTAGCAGACCCACAGATACGCAGTATTTT
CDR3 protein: CAWRRTSRPTDTQYF

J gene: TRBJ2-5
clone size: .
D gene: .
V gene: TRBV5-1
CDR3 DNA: TGCGCCAGCAGCTCGACTAGGCTTAACCTACTCCAAGAGACCCAGTACTTC
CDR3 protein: CASSSTRLNLLQETQYF

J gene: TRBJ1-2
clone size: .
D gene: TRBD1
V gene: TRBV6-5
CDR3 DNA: TGTGCCAGCAGTTACTCGTCGGGACAGGGAAGCGGCTACACCTTC
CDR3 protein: CASSYSSGQGSGYTF

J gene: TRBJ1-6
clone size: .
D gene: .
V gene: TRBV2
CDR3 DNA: TGTGCCAGCAGTGTTTATACCATACGTTCACCCCTCCACTTT
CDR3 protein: CASSVYTIRSPLHF

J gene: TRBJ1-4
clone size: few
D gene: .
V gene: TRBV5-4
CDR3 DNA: TGTGCCAGCAGCAGCGAGGTTCAATTTAGACCGGAAAAACTGTTTTTT
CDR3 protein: CASSSEVQFRPEKLFF

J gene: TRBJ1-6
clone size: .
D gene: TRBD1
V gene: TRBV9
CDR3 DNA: TGTGCCAGCAGCGCGCTGGGACAGGGGAATTCACCCCTCCACTTT
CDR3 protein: CASSALGQGNSPLHF

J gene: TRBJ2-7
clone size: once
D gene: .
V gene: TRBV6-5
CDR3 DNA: TGTGCCAGCAGTTTGGGGTATACCTACGAGCAGTACTTC
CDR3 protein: CASSLGYTYEQYF

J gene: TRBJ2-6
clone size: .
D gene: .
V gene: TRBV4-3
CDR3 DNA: TGCGCCAGCAGCCAAGAAGTAAGAGGGGCTGGGGCCAACGTCCTGACTTTC
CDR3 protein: CASSQEVRGAGANVLTF

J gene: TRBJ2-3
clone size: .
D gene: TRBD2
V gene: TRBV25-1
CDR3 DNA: TGTGCCAGCAGTGGAAACCTACCGGGGGGAGCAGATACGCAGTATTTT
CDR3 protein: CASSGNLPGGADTQYF

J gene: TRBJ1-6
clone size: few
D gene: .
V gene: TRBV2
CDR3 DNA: TGTGCCAGCAGCCGACAGCCTAATTCACCCCTCCACTTT
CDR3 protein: CASSRQPNSPLHF

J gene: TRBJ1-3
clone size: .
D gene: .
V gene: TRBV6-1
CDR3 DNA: TGTGCCAGCAGTGAAGTTCTGGTCCGAAACACCATATATTTT
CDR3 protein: CASSEVLVRNTIYF

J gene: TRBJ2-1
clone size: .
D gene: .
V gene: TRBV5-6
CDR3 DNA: TGTGCCAGCAGCTGGGGACCGAACTCAAAATACAATGAGCAGTTCTTC
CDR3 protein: CASSWGPNSKYNEQFF

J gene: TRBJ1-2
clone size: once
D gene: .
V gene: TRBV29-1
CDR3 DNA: TGCAGCGGTACAGAGGTGGATGGCTACACCTTC
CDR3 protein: CSGTEVDGYTF

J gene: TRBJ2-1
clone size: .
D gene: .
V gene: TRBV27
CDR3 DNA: TGTGCCAGCAGTTTATCGACCGGGTCTGGCTACAATGAGCAGTTCTTC
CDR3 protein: CASSLSTGSGYNEQFF

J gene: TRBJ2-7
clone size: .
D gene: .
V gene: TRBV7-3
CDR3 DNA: TGTGCCAGCAGTTATGGAGTAGGGGGGAACTACGAGCAGTACTTC
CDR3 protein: CASSYGVGGNYEQYF

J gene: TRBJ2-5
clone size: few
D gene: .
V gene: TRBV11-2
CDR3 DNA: TGTGCCAGCAGCTTAGCTCAAGAGACCCAGTACTTC
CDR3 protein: CASSLAQETQYF

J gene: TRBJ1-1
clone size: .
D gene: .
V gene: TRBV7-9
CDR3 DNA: TGTGCCAGCACAGTACAGGGATCGAACACTGAAGCTTTCTTT
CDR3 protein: CASTVQGSNTEAFF

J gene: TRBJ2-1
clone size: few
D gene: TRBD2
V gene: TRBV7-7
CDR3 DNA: TGTGCCAGCAGCTCCGGGACTAGCGGGGGGGAGCAGTTCTTC
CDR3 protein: CASSSGTSGGEQFF

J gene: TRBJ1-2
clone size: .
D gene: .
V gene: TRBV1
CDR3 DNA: TGCACCAATATACAGGGGGGAGATGGCTACACCTTC
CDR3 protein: CTNIQGGDGYTF

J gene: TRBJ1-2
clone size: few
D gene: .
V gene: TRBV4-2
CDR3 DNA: TGTGCCAGCAGCCAAGACTTGGCAGGGACCTATGGCTACACCTTC
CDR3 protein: CASSQDLAGTYGYTF